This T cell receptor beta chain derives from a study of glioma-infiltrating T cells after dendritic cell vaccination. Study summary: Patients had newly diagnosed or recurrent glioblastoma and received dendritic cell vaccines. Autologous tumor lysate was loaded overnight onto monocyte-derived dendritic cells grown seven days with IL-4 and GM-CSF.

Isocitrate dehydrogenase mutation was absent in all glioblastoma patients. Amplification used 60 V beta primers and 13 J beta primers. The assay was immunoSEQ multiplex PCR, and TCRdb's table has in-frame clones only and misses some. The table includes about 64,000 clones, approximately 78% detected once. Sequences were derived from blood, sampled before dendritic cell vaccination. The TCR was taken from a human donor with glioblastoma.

For the CDR3, the DNA is TGCGCCAGCAGCTTGGGACTAGCGGGGGGACTGTACGAGCAGTACTTC. Its translation is CASSLGLAGGLYEQYF. V gene TRBV5-1 combines with J gene TRBJ2-7; 13 bases are shared with TRBD2. Trimming removed 0 bases from V and 4 bases from J; junction bases left unmatched: 4. This CDR3 is 16 amino acids long. Germline V CDR1 and CDR2: SGHRS, YFSETQ.